This T cell receptor (beta chain) was found in a study of blood T cell repertoires in COVID-19. The CDR3 loop spans 14 amino acids. V was pared by 2 bases and J by 2 bases, with 3 bases of the junction left unmatched. Germline V gene lookup returns CDR1 SGHDT and CDR2 YYEEEE. The method was immunoSEQ multiplex PCR; TCRdb's version includes in-frame clones alone and lacks a portion of them. The sample includes roughly 56,000 clones, nearly 90% of them seen just once. This TCR came from a man in his 60s with active COVID-19. The chain is built from TRBV5-6 and TRBJ1-1; 7 nucleotides match TRBD1. Sequences were obtained from peripheral blood. CDR3 amino acids: CASSLGTANTEAFF. The CDR3 DNA sequence: TGTGCCAGCAGCTTAGGGACAGCTAACACTGAAGCTTTCTTT. The variable domain in full, completed from reference TRBV5-6 and TRBJ1-1, reads DAGVTQSPTHLIKTRGQQVTLRCSPKSGHDTVSWYQQALGQGPQFIFQYYEEEERQRGNFPDRFSGHQFPNYSSELNVNALLLGDSALYLCASSLGTANTEAFFGQGTRLTVV.